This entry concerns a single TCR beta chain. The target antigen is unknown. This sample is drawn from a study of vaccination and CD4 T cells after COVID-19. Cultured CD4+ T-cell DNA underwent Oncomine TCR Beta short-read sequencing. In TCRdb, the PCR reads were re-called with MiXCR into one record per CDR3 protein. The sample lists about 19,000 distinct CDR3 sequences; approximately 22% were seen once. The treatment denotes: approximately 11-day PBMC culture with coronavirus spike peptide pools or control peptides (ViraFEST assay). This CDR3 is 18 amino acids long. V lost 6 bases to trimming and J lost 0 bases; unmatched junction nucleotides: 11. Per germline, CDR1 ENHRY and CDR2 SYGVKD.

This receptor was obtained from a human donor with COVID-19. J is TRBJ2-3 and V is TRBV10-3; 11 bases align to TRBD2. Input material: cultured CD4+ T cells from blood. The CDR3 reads CAIRQTGTSGSSTDTQYF. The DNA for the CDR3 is TGTGCCATCAGACAGACGGGGACTAGCGGATCTAGCACAGATACGCAGTATTTT.